These 31 T cell receptor beta chains share one sample of origin, sequenced in a study of shared clonotypes between healthy human individuals. Sequencing used immunoSEQ multiplex PCR; TCRdb keeps in-frame clones, though not all of them. The sample has some 680,000 clones; about 80% are singletons. The sequencing sample was made of memory CD4+ T cells sorted from blood. The subset denotes: CD45RA-negative fraction. The receptors here all came from a woman in her 30s in good health.

The CDR3 nucleotides are TGTGCCTGGAGCAGCCGACAGTCTGGAAACACCATATATTTT. This codes for CAWSSRQSGNTIYF. The chain has TRBV30 and TRBJ1-3; possible D gene TRBD1, 5 bases. Between the trimmed V and J ends, which lost 3 bases and 1 base, there was a span of 10 bases. Germline assignment: CDR1 GTSNPN and CDR2 SVGIG (reference sequence). The length of the CDR3 is 14 residues. Using reference TRBV30 and TRBJ1-3 for the parts outside the CDR3, the full variable domain is SQTIHQWPATLVQPVGSPLSLECTVEGTSNPNLYWYRQAAGRGLQLLFYSVGIGQISSEVPQNLSASRPQDRQFILSSKKLLLSDSGFYLCAWSSRQSGNTIYFGEGSWLTVV.

In regard to this clone: Other DNA sequences in the sample encode the same CDR3. CDR3 DNA: TGTGCCAGCTCACCAGGACAGGGGAACTATGGCTACACCTTC. Protein product: CASSPGQGNYGYTF. The chain is built from TRBV18 and TRBJ1-2; TRBD1 agrees at 9 bases. The CDR3 consists of 14 residues. Germline trimming cut 2 bases from V and 2 bases from J; bases unmatched to any gene: 0. From germline, CDR1 is KGHSH and CDR2 LQKENI.

The chain recombines TRBV4-1 with TRBJ2-2; D remains unclear. Germline V gene data show CDR1 as MGHRA and CDR2 as YSYEKL. This CDR3 has 17 residues. V was pared by 1 base and J by 4 bases, with 16 bases between. CDR3 bases: TGCGCCAGCAGCCAAGGCTCTGCGGTGAAGCCCACCGGGGAGCTGTTTTTT. It translates to CASSQGSAVKPTGELFF.

The chain has TRBV5-1 and TRBJ1-4, with D uncertain. This CDR3 is 14 amino acids long. V lost 2 bases, J lost 5 bases, and 10 bases lay in between. From germline, CDR1 is SGHRS and CDR2 YFSETQ. CDR3 sequence (DNA): TGCGCCAGCAGCTTTGGGCGCCCCAATGAAAAACTGTTTTTT. It yields the protein CASSFGRPNEKLFF.

This clone was picked up one time. V gene TRBV30 combines with J gene TRBJ1-4, with a possible D match to TRBD1 (6 bases). Per germline, CDR1 GTSNPN and CDR2 SVGIG (reference sequence). V was clipped by 4 bases and J by 4 bases, with 16 bases between them. This CDR3 comprises 15 residues. CDR3 DNA: TGTGCCTGGAACCCCGAGCAGGGGCTTAATGAAAAACTGTTTTTT. Its translation: CAWNPEQGLNEKLFF. Based on the CDR3 plus reference TRBV30 and TRBJ1-4, the full variable domain is SQTIHQWPATLVQPVGSPLSLECTVEGTSNPNLYWYRQAAGRGLQLLFYSVGIGQISSEVPQNLSASRPQDRQFILSSKKLLLSDSGFYLCAWNPEQGLNEKLFFGSGTQLSVL.

In the case of this clone: Other DNA sequences in the sample encode the same CDR3. The chain employs TRBV6-5 and TRBJ2-7, with a weak D call TRBD2 (6 bases). CDR3 length: 15 amino acids. Germline V CDR1 and CDR2: MNHEY, SVGAGI. V lost 2 bases and J 2 bases, leaving 13 bases between the germline ends. This CDR3 is CASSYLRDGPYEQYF. CDR3 nucleotide sequence: TGTGCCAGCAGTTACCTGCGGGACGGACCCTACGAGCAGTACTTC.

This clone showed up just once. V and J are TRBV25-1 and TRBJ1-2; D perhaps matches TRBD1 (5 bases). This CDR3 comprises 13 residues. Germline V gives CDR1 MGHDK, CDR2 SYGVNS. Trimming left V 6 bases short and J 4 bases short, with 12 bases between. The CDR3 sequence: CASRDKEVYGYTF. The CDR3 coding sequence is TGTGCCAGCAGGGACAAAGAGGTCTATGGCTACACCTTC.

This chain links TRBV6-6 with TRBJ1-1; D is undetermined. Germline CDR1 and CDR2: MNHNY and SVGAGI (reference sequence). Trimming removed 5 bases from V and 1 base from J, with 17 bases in between. The CDR3 is 16 residues long. CDR3 loop: CASSPSAGVGNTEAFF. The CDR3 bases are TGTGCCAGCAGTCCAAGCGCCGGGGTCGGGAACACTGAAGCTTTCTTT.

The J gene is TRBJ1-3, the V gene TRBV1. TRBV1 corresponds to a pseudogene. The CDR3 consists of 14 residues. The CDR3: CTSSQVSSGNTIYF. CDR3 DNA sequence: TGCACCAGCAGCCAGGTCTCCTCTGGAAACACCATATATTTT.

This clone was observed a handful of times. This rearrangement joins TRBV7-8 to TRBJ2-7; D may be TRBD2 (5 bases). The CDR3 extends over 14 amino acids. In germline, CDR1 is SGHVS, CDR2 FQNEAQ. Trimming took 1 base from V and 7 from J, leaving 14 bases between them. CDR3 nucleotides: TGTGCCAGCAGCTTAGTCGTCATAGGCGGGGAGCAGTACTTC. This encodes CASSLVVIGGEQYF. Full variable domain (rest looked up from reference TRBV7-8 and TRBJ2-7): GAGVSQSPRYKVAKRGQDVALRCDPISGHVSLFWYQQALGQGPEFLTYFQNEAQLDKSGLPSDRFFAERPEGSVSTLKIQRTQQEDSAVYLCASSLVVIGGEQYFGPGTRLTVT.

This chain connects TRBV11-2 to TRBJ1-1; the D is unclear. The CDR3 consists of 15 residues. The V gene lost 5 bases and the J gene lost 0 bases, with 13 bases spanning the gap. CDR1 and CDR2 (germline): SGHAT, FQNNGV. The CDR3: CASSQLDKVNTEAFF. CDR3 coding DNA: TGTGCCAGCAGCCAACTTGACAAAGTGAACACTGAAGCTTTCTTT.

The gene calls are TRBV25-1 and TRBJ2-2; 8 bases fit TRBD2. This CDR3 has 18 residues. The J segment lost 1 base and the V segment lost 6 bases, leaving 13 bases of the junction unmatched. Germline loops: CDR1 MGHDK, CDR2 SYGVNS. CDR3 nucleotide sequence: TGTGCCAGCAGCAGACCGTCTAGTCGGGAGGGGAACACCGGGGAGCTGTTTTTT. It is translated as CASSRPSSREGNTGELFF.

This chain connects TRBV11-2 to TRBJ2-7; no definite D call. The CDR3 sequence is 12 residues long. Germline CDR1 SGHAT, CDR2 FQNNGV. V lost 5 bases to trimming and J lost 4 bases, with 9 bases between them. The DNA of the CDR3 is TGTGCCAGCAGCCCCCCAGCTTACGAGCAGTACTTC. Translating it yields CASSPPAYEQYF.

A note on this clone: Other DNA sequences of this sample code for an identical CDR3. The chain couples TRBV9 to TRBJ2-7; 12 bases line up with TRBD1. V was pared by 0 bases and J by 6 bases, with 4 bases of the junction left unmatched. CDR3 length: 15 residues. The germline V gene has CDR1 SGDLS and CDR2 YYNGEE. The CDR3 loop reads CASSVEGQGAGEQYF. The CDR3 nucleotides are TGTGCCAGCAGCGTAGAGGGACAGGGGGCAGGCGAGCAGTACTTC.

This clone was counted a few times. CDR3 coding DNA: TGTGCCAGCAGTTTAATACCTCAAGCGGGAGGGGAGTGGGTTGAGCAGTTCTTC. It codes for CASSLIPQAGGEWVEQFF. The V gene is TRBV28, the J gene TRBJ2-1; TRBD2 aligns across 10 bases. Germline V gene lookup returns CDR1 MDHEN and CDR2 SYDVKM. J lost 9 bases, V lost 2 bases, and 16 bases had no gene match. The CDR3 covers 18 residues.

The chain couples TRBV6-5 to TRBJ2-1, with TRBD2 matching 13 bases. Germline V gene data show CDR1 as MNHEY and CDR2 as SVGAGI. The CDR3 is 15 residues long. The V segment lost 6 bases and the J segment 12 bases; nucleotides outside the gene matches: 11. CDR3 sequence (DNA): TGTGCCAGCAGCCCCGGACTAGCGGGAGACGGACCGCAGTTCTTC. Its translation is CASSPGLAGDGPQFF.

This clone was seen just once. The rearrangement uses TRBV11-2 and TRBJ1-6, with a tentative D call TRBD1 (6 bases). This CDR3 region has 12 residues. From germline, CDR1 is SGHAT and CDR2 FQNNGV. V was shortened by 5 bases and J by 13 bases, with 12 bases between the two germline ends. The CDR3 region is CASSRATGPLHF. The CDR3 DNA follows: TGTGCCAGCAGCAGGGCTACAGGGCCCCTCCACTTT.

On this clone itself: The sample holds other DNA sequences that translate to the same CDR3. V gene TRBV2 combines with J gene TRBJ2-6; TRBD2 agrees at 9 bases. J was trimmed by 2 bases and V by 2 bases; bases with no gene match: 4. This CDR3 contains 17 residues. The germline CDR1 and CDR2 sequences are SNHLY and FYNNEI. The CDR3 sequence: CASSELAGAPGANVLTF. The CDR3 DNA follows: TGTGCCAGCAGTGAATTAGCGGGGGCCCCTGGGGCCAACGTCCTGACTTTC.

The V gene is TRBV27, the J gene TRBJ2-7; TRBD1 matches 11 bases. V was pared by 10 bases and J by 6 bases, with 17 bases of the junction left unmatched. The germline CDR1 and CDR2 sequences are MNHEY and SMNVEV (reference sequence). This CDR3 comprises 16 residues. The CDR3 DNA reads as TGTGCCATTCCTGAGGAAACCGGGACAGGGGGACCCGAGCAGTACTTC. Amino acid sequence: CAIPEETGTGGPEQYF.

The chain joins TRBV7-9 to TRBJ1-2; D is unresolved. Trimming removed 4 bases from V and 4 bases from J, with 10 bases in between. This CDR3 has 13 amino acids. Germline loops: CDR1 SEHNR, CDR2 FQNEAQ (reference sequence). Here the CDR3 DNA reads TGTGCCAGCAGCTCCTCCGGAGGCTATGGCTACACCTTC. Its protein product is CASSSSGGYGYTF.

The chain carries TRBV4-1 and TRBJ1-3; D unresolved. Germline lookup yields CDR1 MGHRA and CDR2 YSYEKL. The CDR3 consists of 14 residues. V shed 3 bases and J shed 5 bases, with 11 bases lying between them. CDR3 residues: CASSHLDSRNTIYF. Here the CDR3 DNA reads TGCGCCAGCAGCCACCTTGACTCCAGAAACACCATATATTTT.

This clone has just a few counts. The V gene is TRBV7-2, the J gene TRBJ1-1; D uncertain. Trimming shortened V by 4 bases and J by 1 base, and 7 bases separated the two germline ends. Germline V lookup: CDR1 SGHTA, CDR2 FQGNSA. This CDR3 is built from 13 residues. The CDR3 nucleotides read TGTGCCAGCAGCTCCCTAAGGAACACTGAAGCTTTCTTT. Protein: CASSSLRNTEAFF.

The V gene is TRBV7-2, the J gene TRBJ2-1; unclear D gene. V lost 3 bases, J lost 3 bases, and 21 bases lay in between. The CDR3 loop spans 18 amino acids. In germline, CDR1 is SGHTA, CDR2 FQGNSA. The CDR3 protein is CASSFSSWSTLGYNEQFF. The CDR3 DNA reads TGTGCCAGCAGCTTCAGTAGCTGGTCGACCCTCGGCTACAATGAGCAGTTCTTC.

J is TRBJ1-2 and V is TRBV28; D is unclear. The CDR3 runs 13 residues. V lost 7 bases, J lost 8 bases, and 17 bases lay in between. CDR1 MDHEN and CDR2 SYDVKM come from the germline V gene. The CDR3 sequence is CASMFRGLGGYTF. The DNA for the CDR3 is TGTGCCAGCATGTTCCGAGGCCTGGGGGGCTACACCTTC.

The V and J genes are TRBV2 and TRBJ1-4, with a tentative D call TRBD1 (6 bases). The V end lost 5 bases, the J end lost 6 bases, and 13 bases lay between the germline ends. Germline V gives CDR1 SNHLY, CDR2 FYNNEI. This CDR3 is built from 14 residues. The CDR3 bases are TGTGCCAGCAGTTTCGACAGGCTAGATGAAAAACTGTTTTTT. Translating gives CASSFDRLDEKLFF.

The V call is TRBV7-9, the J call TRBJ1-2; possibly TRBD1 for D (5 bases). With 3 bases removed from V and 5 bases from J, the gap between germline ends came to 16 bases. This CDR3 is 15 amino acids long. Germline V gene sequence: CDR1 SEHNR, CDR2 FQNEAQ (reference sequence). The CDR3 region is CASSLASPEGYGYTF. The CDR3 coding sequence is TGTGCCAGCAGCTTGGCCAGTCCGGAGGGGTATGGCTACACCTTC.

This clone has just a few counts. V is TRBV2 and J is TRBJ2-1, with TRBD2 identical over 11 bases. Trimming cost V 5 bases and J 9 bases; bases outside gene matches: 9. The CDR3 is made up of 15 amino acids. The V gene's germline CDR1 is SNHLY and CDR2 FYNNEI. The CDR3 loop reads CASSLLTSGIGEQFF. The CDR3 coding sequence is TGTGCCAGCAGTTTACTGACTAGCGGGATTGGTGAGCAGTTCTTC.

The chain combines TRBV19 with TRBJ2-5; TRBD1 might be the D (6 bases). Trimming stripped 7 bases from V and 2 bases from J, with 17 bases between. The CDR3 has 15 residues. Per germline, CDR1 LNHDA and CDR2 SQIVND (reference sequence). The CDR3 region has the DNA TGTGCCAGTAAAGGGGGTCTGGACAGACAAGAGACCCAGTACTTC. Its protein product is CASKGGLDRQETQYF.

This clone was seen only once. This rearrangement joins TRBV19 to TRBJ2-3, with TRBD2 matching 9 bases. With 6 bases clipped from V and 2 bases from J, the junction kept 6 bases outside the gene matches. Germline V gene data show CDR1 as LNHDA and CDR2 as SQIVND (reference sequence). This CDR3 is 15 amino acids long. The CDR3 is CASSGTSFLTDTQYF. The CDR3 region has the DNA TGTGCCAGTAGCGGGACTAGCTTCCTCACAGATACGCAGTATTTT.

This clone was found a few times. The chain has TRBV19 and TRBJ1-5, with a tentative D call TRBD1 (6 bases). The germline V and J ends were trimmed by 5 bases and 3 bases, with 8 bases remaining between them. CDR3 size: 13 residues. Germline CDR1 LNHDA, CDR2 SQIVND (reference sequence). The CDR3 DNA follows: TGTGCCAGTAGTTGGACAGCCAATCAGCCCCAGCATTTT. This codes for CASSWTANQPQHF.

The genes are TRBV27 and TRBJ1-6; 8 bases align to TRBD1. The CDR3 is 14 amino acids. The V and J ends lost 6 bases and 7 bases, in that order; junction bases with no gene match: 5. CDR1 MNHEY and CDR2 SMNVEV come from the germline V gene (reference sequence). The CDR3 coding sequence is TGTGCCAGCAGGATACAGGGGGGGAATTCACCCCTCCACTTT. This gives the protein CASRIQGGNSPLHF.